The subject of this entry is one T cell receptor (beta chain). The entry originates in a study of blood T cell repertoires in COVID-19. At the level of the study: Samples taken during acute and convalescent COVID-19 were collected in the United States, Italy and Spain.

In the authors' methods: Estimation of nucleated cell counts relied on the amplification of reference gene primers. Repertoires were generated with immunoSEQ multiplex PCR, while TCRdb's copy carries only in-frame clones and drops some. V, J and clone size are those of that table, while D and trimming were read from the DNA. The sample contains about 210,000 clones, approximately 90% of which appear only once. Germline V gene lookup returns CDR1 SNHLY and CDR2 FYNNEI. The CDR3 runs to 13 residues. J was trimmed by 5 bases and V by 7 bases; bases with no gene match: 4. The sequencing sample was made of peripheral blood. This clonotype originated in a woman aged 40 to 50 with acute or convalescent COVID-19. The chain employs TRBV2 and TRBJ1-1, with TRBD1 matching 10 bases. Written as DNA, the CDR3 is TGTGCCAGCATTCGACAGGGGGCAACTGAAGCTTTCTTT. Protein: CASIRQGATEAFF.